These 29 T cell receptor beta chains were all obtained from the same sample, sequenced in a study of metastatic and nonmetastatic thyroid tumors. None of the patients had undergone any treatment ahead of thyroid surgery. From the PCR reads, TCRdb re-called clones with MiXCR. The sample records roughly 70,000 clones, roughly a sixth being singletons. Sequencing used blood. These receptors were collected from a female donor with papillary thyroid cancer or a benign thyroid nodule (not recorded which). Some clones in this sample may be carry-over from other donors' samples.

The V and J genes are TRBV28 and TRBJ1-1; D call uncertain. Germline CDR1 is MDHEN and CDR2 is SYDVKM. The ends were cut back, 6 bases at V and 3 bases at J, with 8 bases in the middle. This CDR3 has 12 residues. CDR3 residues: CASRDQHTEAFF. In DNA form, the CDR3 reads TGTGCCAGCAGAGATCAACACACTGAAGCTTTCTTT.

This clone appeared many times. The chain joins TRBV2 to TRBJ2-5; TRBD2 aligns across 7 bases. This CDR3 is 17 amino acids long. CDR1 is SNHLY and CDR2 is FYNNEI in the germline V gene. Trimming cost V 6 bases and J 2 bases; bases outside gene matches: 15. CDR3: CASREPTSPLPQETQYF. As DNA, the CDR3 is TGTGCCAGCAGAGAGCCGACTAGCCCCCTCCCACAAGAGACCCAGTACTTC.

This clone was observed many times. The gene calls are TRBV9 and TRBJ2-7, with TRBD2 identical over 7 bases. CDR1 is SGDLS and CDR2 is YYNGEE in the germline V gene. V lost 1 base and J lost 0; bases outside the gene matches: 4. This CDR3 is built from 15 residues. CDR3 coding DNA: TGTGCCAGCAGCGTACATAGCGGGTCCTCCTACGAGCAGTACTTC. Translating it yields CASSVHSGSSYEQYF. Together with reference TRBV9 and TRBJ2-7, the CDR3 gives the full variable domain: DSGVTQTPKHLITATGQRVTLRCSPRSGDLSVYWYQQSLDQGLQFLIQYYNGEERAKGNILERFSAQQFPDLHSELNLSSLELGDSALYFCASSVHSGSSYEQYFGPGTRLTVT.

Many counts were recorded for this clone. The chain recombines TRBV6-1 with TRBJ2-1; D may be TRBD2 (6 bases). This CDR3 has 19 residues. Germline lookup yields CDR1 MNHNS and CDR2 SASEGT. V was shortened by 3 bases and J by 0 bases, with 21 bases between the two germline ends. The DNA for the CDR3 is TGTGCCAGCAGTGATTTCCACGTGGGAGGCCCGAGCTCCTACAATGAGCAGTTCTTC. Amino acid sequence: CASSDFHVGGPSSYNEQFF.

The chain carries TRBV6-5 and TRBJ1-5; tentatively, D is TRBD1 (6 bases). Trimming cost V 2 bases and J 0 bases, with 8 bases left between them. Looked up from germline, CDR1 is MNHEY and CDR2 is SVGAGI. The CDR3 has 15 residues. The CDR3 DNA is TGTGCCAGCAGTTACGGGACACATAGCAATCAGCCCCAGCATTTT. This codes for CASSYGTHSNQPQHF.

There are many counts of this clone. The chain is built from TRBV10-3 and TRBJ1-1, with D uncertain. V lost 6 bases, J lost 1 base, and 9 bases lay in between. Per germline, CDR1 ENHRY and CDR2 SYGVKD. CDR3 size: 13 residues. CDR3 nucleotide sequence: TGTGCCATCAGAGATACGGGGAACACTGAAGCTTTCTTT. Amino acid sequence: CAIRDTGNTEAFF.

This clone was recorded at least ten times. V usage is TRBV19 and J usage is TRBJ2-7; D unclear. Trimming removed 5 bases at V and 4 bases at J, with 15 bases between. The CDR3 has 14 amino acids. In germline, CDR1 is LNHDA, CDR2 SQIVND (reference sequence). The chain's CDR3 is CASSRDKVVYEQYF. CDR3 DNA: TGTGCCAGTAGTCGAGACAAGGTGGTATACGAGCAGTACTTC.

This clone came up many times. J is TRBJ1-5 and V is TRBV20-1; 8 bases map to TRBD1. The CDR3 length is 13 residues. Trimming removed 6 bases from V and 4 bases from J; junction bases left unmatched: 5. Germline lookup yields CDR1 DFQATT and CDR2 SNEGSKA (reference sequence). CDR3 in amino acids: CSAADRANQPQHF. CDR3 DNA sequence: TGCAGTGCCGCGGACAGGGCTAATCAGCCCCAGCATTTT.

This clone was recorded many times. This chain links TRBV10-3 with TRBJ2-1; D is possibly TRBD1 (6 bases). The V end was cut by 7 bases, the J end by 4 bases, with 17 bases between. The CDR3 runs 15 residues. From germline, CDR1 is ENHRY and CDR2 SYGVKD. The DNA of the CDR3 is TGTGCCATCACCCCATCACGGACAGTATACAATGAGCAGTTCTTC. This codes for CAITPSRTVYNEQFF.

This clone has at least ten counts. The rearrangement uses TRBV2 and TRBJ2-7; TRBD1 is a possible D gene (5 bases). This CDR3 comprises 16 residues. V was trimmed by 3 bases and J by 2 bases, leaving 17 bases between them. CDR1 and CDR2 from the germline V gene are SNHLY and FYNNEI. This CDR3 reads CASSDPFQGRPYEQYF. The CDR3 DNA follows: TGTGCCAGCAGTGATCCATTTCAGGGTAGGCCCTACGAGCAGTACTTC.

This clone was recorded at least ten times. The CDR3 is CASSFGGKNIQYF. The CDR3 DNA is TGTGCCAGCAGTTTCGGGGGCAAAAACATTCAGTACTTC. This rearrangement joins TRBV12-3 or TRBV12-4 to TRBJ2-4; perhaps TRBD2 as D (6 bases). The V and J ends lost 3 bases and 3 bases respectively, with 6 bases between them. CDR3 length equals 13 residues.

Notes on this clone: The sample holds other DNA sequences that translate to the same CDR3. This chain connects TRBV20-1 to TRBJ2-5, with 7 bases aligning to TRBD1. The V and J ends lost 3 bases and 1 base, in that order; junction bases with no gene match: 2. The germline V gene has CDR1 DFQATT and CDR2 SNEGSKA (reference sequence). The CDR3 runs 13 residues. CDR3 in DNA: TGCAGTGCTAGGGGGGACAGCCAAGAGACCCAGTACTTC. Protein sequence: CSARGDSQETQYF.

A note on this clone: A single base separates this from a much larger clone, so it may be a read error. V is TRBV5-8 and J is TRBJ2-1; D remains ambiguous. The CDR3 has 13 amino acids. Germline V gene lookup returns CDR1 SGHTS and CDR2 YDEGEE. Here the CDR3 DNA reads TGTGCCAGCAGCCCGGCCATTTACAATGGGCAGTTCTTC. It is translated as CASSPAIYNGQFF.

The chain joins TRBV6-1 to TRBJ1-3, with 7 bases matching TRBD1. The V and J ends lost 5 bases and 2 bases, in that order; junction bases with no gene match: 3. The CDR3 runs 14 residues. CDR1 and CDR2 (germline): MNHNS, SASEGT. This chain's CDR3 is CASSQTGPGNTIYF. In DNA form, the CDR3 reads TGTGCCAGCAGTCAGACAGGGCCTGGAAACACCATATATTTT.

This clone was seen at least ten times. The V and J genes are TRBV3-1 and TRBJ2-7; no definite D call. CDR1 is LGHDT and CDR2 is YNNKEL in the germline V gene (reference sequence). The ends were cut back, 5 bases at V and 0 bases at J, with 5 bases in the middle. The CDR3 totals 12 residues. The CDR3 DNA reads TGTGCCAGCAGCGCGAGCTCCTACGAGCAGTACTTC. Translating gives CASSASSYEQYF.

The chain links TRBV18 to TRBJ2-7, with TRBD2 matching 7 bases. V shed 4 bases and J 3 bases; nucleotides not matched to a gene: 21. In germline, CDR1 is KGHSH, CDR2 LQKENI. The CDR3 covers 19 residues. CDR3 sequence: CASSQSPGLAGVRVYEQYF. The CDR3 DNA sequence: TGTGCCAGCTCACAAAGCCCGGGACTGGCGGGAGTAAGGGTCTACGAGCAGTACTTC.

This clone was seen repeatedly, ten times or more. The chain carries TRBV24-1 and TRBJ1-5; D unresolved. Trimming took 4 bases from V and 1 from J, leaving 13 bases between them. CDR1 KGHDR and CDR2 SFDVKD come from the germline V gene. This CDR3 is built from 16 residues. The CDR3: CATSDHRTGSNQPQHF. CDR3 bases: TGTGCCACCAGTGACCATAGGACGGGGAGCAATCAGCCCCAGCATTTT.

Many counts were recorded for this clone. This sequence joins TRBV5-6 and TRBJ1-2; D is undetermined. The CDR3 loop spans 15 amino acids. V was shortened by 0 bases and J by 2 bases, with 11 bases between the two germline ends. Looked up from germline, CDR1 is SGHDT and CDR2 is YYEEEE. CDR3 sequence reads: CASSLVGAKNYGYTF. The CDR3 DNA follows: TGTGCCAGCAGCTTGGTTGGAGCAAAAAACTATGGCTACACCTTC.

J is TRBJ1-2 and V is TRBV5-1; D might be TRBD1 (6 bases). Germline lookup yields CDR1 SGHRS and CDR2 YFSETQ. V dropped 4 bases and J dropped 2 bases, with 9 bases sitting between them. The CDR3 has 13 residues. The chain's CDR3 is CASSPDRNYGYTF. Written as DNA, the CDR3 is TGCGCCAGCAGCCCAGACAGGAACTATGGCTACACCTTC.

This clone has at least ten counts. The chain carries TRBV20-1 and TRBJ2-3, with D tentatively TRBD2 (6 bases). The V end lost 3 bases, the J end lost 0 bases, and 7 bases lay between the germline ends. This CDR3 is 13 amino acids long. The germline V gene encodes CDR1 DFQATT and CDR2 SNEGSKA (reference sequence). The CDR3 sequence: CSASGTSTDTQYF. The CDR3 DNA is TGCAGTGCTAGCGGGACTAGCACAGATACGCAGTATTTT.

This clone has ten or more counts. The V gene is TRBV12-3 or TRBV12-4, the J gene TRBJ1-5; D is uncertain. There are 14 residues in the CDR3. The ends were cut back, 6 bases at V and 1 base at J, with 10 bases in the middle. The DNA for the CDR3 is TGTGCCAGCAGGACACAAAGGAGCAATCAGCCCCAGCATTTT. It encodes CASRTQRSNQPQHF.

This clone was counted ten times or more. The V and J genes are TRBV30 and TRBJ1-3; D uncertain. Germline CDR1 reads GTSNPN; CDR2 reads SVGIG (reference sequence). Trimming cost V 2 bases and J 0 bases, with 2 bases left between them. The CDR3 is made up of 12 amino acids. The CDR3 is CAWSLSGNTIYF. Here the CDR3 DNA reads TGTGCCTGGAGTCTCTCTGGAAACACCATATATTTT.

The genes are TRBV20-1 and TRBJ2-5; 7 nucleotides align to TRBD1. The germline V gene encodes CDR1 DFQATT and CDR2 SNEGSKA (reference sequence). The length of the CDR3 is 13 residues. The V gene end was trimmed by 4 bases and the J gene end by 3 bases; junction bases not matched to a gene: 5. The DNA for the CDR3 is TGCAGTGCTAAGAACAGGGGCAAAGAGACCCAGTACTTC. This sequence encodes CSAKNRGKETQYF.

The V gene is TRBV5-1, the J gene TRBJ2-3; weak D call: TRBD1 (5 bases). The CDR3 runs to 15 residues. Per the germline V gene, CDR1 is SGHRS and CDR2 is YFSETQ. V dropped 2 bases and J dropped 0 bases, with 10 bases sitting between them. The CDR3 nucleotides read TGCGCCAGCAGCTTACAGGTGTCTAGCACAGATACGCAGTATTTT. Translating it yields CASSLQVSSTDTQYF.

This clone has ten or more counts. The chain is built from TRBV3-1 and TRBJ2-3; TRBD2 aligns across 8 bases. The trim removed 2 bases at V and 4 bases at J, leaving 5 bases unmatched. This CDR3 contains 15 residues. In germline, CDR1 is LGHDT, CDR2 YNNKEL (reference sequence). The CDR3 coding sequence is TGTGCCAGCAGCCAAAAGGCGGGAGGCCCAGATACGCAGTATTTT. It codes for CASSQKAGGPDTQYF.

Many counts were recorded for this clone. In the same sample, other DNA sequences code for this CDR3. CDR3 sequence reads: CASSIRDSLNTEAFF. Written as DNA, the CDR3 is TGTGCCAGTAGCATTAGGGACAGCTTGAACACTGAAGCTTTCTTT. The chain employs TRBV19 and TRBJ1-1; 7 bases match TRBD1. This CDR3 contains 15 residues. V was pared by 6 bases and J by 0 bases, with 7 bases of the junction left unmatched. Germline loops: CDR1 LNHDA, CDR2 SQIVND (reference sequence).

This clone was counted ten times or more. This chain links TRBV28 with TRBJ2-7; D is perhaps TRBD1 (6 bases). With 8 bases removed from V and 1 base from J, the gap between germline ends came to 15 bases. The V gene's germline CDR1 is MDHEN and CDR2 SYDVKM. The CDR3 is 14 residues long. The CDR3 coding sequence is TGTGCCAGCCGTCCAACAGGGTGGTCCTACGAGCAGTACTTC. Its protein product is CASRPTGWSYEQYF.

This clone came up many times. The V and J genes are TRBV6-1 and TRBJ2-2, with 9 bases that match TRBD2. V lost 6 bases, J lost 6 bases, and 5 bases stayed unmatched. The germline gives CDR1 MNHNS, CDR2 SASEGT. There are 14 residues in the CDR3. In DNA form, the CDR3 reads TGTGCCAGCAGCGATAGCGGGAGTCCCGGGGAGCTGTTTTTT. It translates to CASSDSGSPGELFF.

This clone was seen repeatedly, ten times or more. This chain connects TRBV9 to TRBJ1-5; weak D call: TRBD1 (5 bases). V lost 3 bases, J lost 5 bases, and 15 bases lay in between. This CDR3 contains 15 residues. The germline gives CDR1 SGDLS, CDR2 YYNGEE. The CDR3, as DNA: TGTGCCAGCAGCGCCCATGGACATGCGGATCAGCCCCAGCATTTT. Its protein product is CASSAHGHADQPQHF.